The clone carrying this T cell receptor (beta chain) was found once. Its antigen is not identified. This sample was included in a study of siplizumab effects on memory and regulatory T cells. Study observations and caveats: Naive T cells were seen as more diverse than memory cells and as major alloresponse contributors. Mappable alloreactive CD4+ clones averaged around 71% Treg-derived with siplizumab versus 26.9% in controls. Siplizumab produced a significant reduction in alloreactive sequences that were traceable to unstimulated CD4+ memory cells.

V lost 4 bases, J lost 7 bases, and 14 bases lay in between. Germline CDR1 SGHRS, CDR2 YFSETQ. The CDR3 loop spans 14 amino acids. Every sample had some 100,000 of its TCR templates assayed. The table came from immunoSEQ multiplex PCR; TCRdb's copy has only in-frame clones and leaves some out. Here the sample spans over 80,000 clones, roughly 94% being singletons. The sample taken for sequencing was non-Treg CD4+ T cells sorted from blood. The clonotype originates from a human donor in good health. The chain has TRBV5-1 and TRBJ2-2, with D uncertain. CDR3 nucleotide sequence: TGCGCCAGCAGCCCCAATCTCTCCGGCGGGGAGCTGTTTTTT. Amino acid sequence: CASSPNLSGGELFF. Looking up the rest from reference TRBV5-1 and TRBJ2-2 gives the full variable domain: KAGVTQTPRYLIKTRGQQVTLSCSPISGHRSVSWYQQTPGQGLQFLFEYFSETQRNKGNFPGRFSGRQFSNSRSEMNVSTLELGDSALYLCASSPNLSGGELFFGEGSRLTVL.